This T cell receptor beta chain was recovered during a study of blood T cell repertoires in COVID-19. J lost 3 bases, V lost 5 bases, and 1 base had no gene match. The CDR3 contains 14 residues. In germline, CDR1 is LNHDA, CDR2 SQIVND (reference sequence). Measured with immunoSEQ multiplex PCR; TCRdb has only the in-frame clones, and not every one. The sample contains 250,000 or so clones, 88% of which appear only once. This chain links TRBV19 with TRBJ2-2; TRBD1 matches 9 bases. Sample: PBMCs or T cells enriched from blood (not recorded which). This clonotype originated in a woman in her 40s with acute COVID-19. This chain's CDR3 is CASSDRGDTGELFF. CDR3 coding DNA: TGTGCCAGTAGTGACAGGGGGGACACCGGGGAGCTGTTTTTT.